This entry concerns a single T cell receptor beta chain. Its antigen is not yet known. The sample holds no much larger clone one base away, and base qualities are not on file. Preparation of the library involved RT-PCR. Sequencing took place on a NextSeq 550. Using fastp trimming at Q25 and MiXCR clonotype assembly, TCRdb reanalyzed the public sequencing data and kept in-frame beta chains. Each entry is one CDR3 protein sequence, shown with its most common DNA and genes. The sample records some 60,000 distinct CDR3 sequences, roughly 14% of which are singletons. The top ten clones comprise roughly a third of the sample. This entry comes from a study of patients and donors after allogeneic stem cell transplantation (dated by TCRdb to the early 2020s). For this chain, trimming is 4 bases at the V end and 0 bases at the J end, and the number of junction bases without a gene match is 3. The CDR3 contains 14 residues, cysteine and phenylalanine counted. The CDR3 DNA has 42 bases and is translated from base 1. For CDR1 and CDR2, the germline V gene lists SGDLS and YYNGEE.

Specimen: blood, either unsorted or a sorted T cell fraction (not recorded which). The receptor's source is a human donor who was either an allogeneic HSCT recipient or a stem cell or donor lymphocyte infusion donor (not recorded which). It is not recorded whose cells these are; they may come from a transplant donor. The receptor chain draws on TRBV9 and TRBJ1-1, with TRBD1 identical over 7 junction bases. The CDR3 protein sequence reads: CASSLGTVNTEAFF. The sequence in DNA is TGTGCCAGCAGCTTGGGGACAGTGAACACTGAAGCTTTCTTT.